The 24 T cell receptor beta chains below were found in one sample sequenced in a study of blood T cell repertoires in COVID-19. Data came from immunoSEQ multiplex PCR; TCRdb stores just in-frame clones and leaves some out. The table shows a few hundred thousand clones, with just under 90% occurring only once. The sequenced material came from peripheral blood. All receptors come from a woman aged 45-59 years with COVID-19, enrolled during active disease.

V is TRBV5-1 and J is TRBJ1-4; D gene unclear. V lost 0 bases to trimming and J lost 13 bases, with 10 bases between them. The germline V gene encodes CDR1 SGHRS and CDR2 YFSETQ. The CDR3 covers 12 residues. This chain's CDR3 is CASSLDSQALFF. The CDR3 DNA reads TGCGCCAGCAGCTTGGATTCCCAGGCACTGTTTTTT. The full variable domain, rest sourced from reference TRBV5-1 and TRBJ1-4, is KAGVTQTPRYLIKTRGQQVTLSCSPISGHRSVSWYQQTPGQGLQFLFEYFSETQRNKGNFPGRFSGRQFSNSRSEMNVSTLELGDSALYLCASSLDSQALFFGSGTQLSVL.

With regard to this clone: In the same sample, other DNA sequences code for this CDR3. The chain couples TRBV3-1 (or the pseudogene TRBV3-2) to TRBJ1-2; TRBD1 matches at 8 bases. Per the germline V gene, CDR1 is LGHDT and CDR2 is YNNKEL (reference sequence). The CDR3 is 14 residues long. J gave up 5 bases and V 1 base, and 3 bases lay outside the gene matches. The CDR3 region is CASSQAGTGYGYTF. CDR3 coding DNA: TGTGCCAGCAGCCAAGCCGGGACAGGATATGGCTACACCTTC.

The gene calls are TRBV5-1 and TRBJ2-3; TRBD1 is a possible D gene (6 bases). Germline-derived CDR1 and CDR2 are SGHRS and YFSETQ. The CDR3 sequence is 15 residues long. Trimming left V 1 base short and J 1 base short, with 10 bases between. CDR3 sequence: CASSLTGFGTDTQYF. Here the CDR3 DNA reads TGCGCCAGCAGCTTGACAGGGTTCGGCACAGATACGCAGTATTTT.

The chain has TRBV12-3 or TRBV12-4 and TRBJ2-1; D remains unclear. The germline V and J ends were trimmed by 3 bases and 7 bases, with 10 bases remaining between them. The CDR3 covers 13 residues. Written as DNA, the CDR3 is TGTGCCAGCAGTTTGACTGAGGAAAATGAGCAGTTCTTC. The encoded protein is CASSLTEENEQFF.

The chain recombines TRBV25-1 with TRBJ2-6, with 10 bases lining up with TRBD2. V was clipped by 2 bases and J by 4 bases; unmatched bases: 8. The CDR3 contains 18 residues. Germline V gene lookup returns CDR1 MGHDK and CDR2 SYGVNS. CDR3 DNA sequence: TGTGCCAGCAGTGAACACCAAGCGGGAGGGCCCGGGGCCAACGTCCTGACTTTC. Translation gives CASSEHQAGGPGANVLTF.

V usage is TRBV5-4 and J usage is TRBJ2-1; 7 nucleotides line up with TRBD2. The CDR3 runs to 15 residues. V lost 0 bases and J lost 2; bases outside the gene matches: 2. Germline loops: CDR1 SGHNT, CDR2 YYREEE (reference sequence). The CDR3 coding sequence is TGTGCCAGCAGCTTGGAGGGACTAACCTACAATGAGCAGTTCTTC. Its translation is CASSLEGLTYNEQFF.

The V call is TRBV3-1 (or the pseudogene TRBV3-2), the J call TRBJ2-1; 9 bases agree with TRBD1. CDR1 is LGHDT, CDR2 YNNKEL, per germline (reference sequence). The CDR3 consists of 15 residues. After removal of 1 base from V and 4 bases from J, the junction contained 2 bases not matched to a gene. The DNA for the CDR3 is TGTGCCAGCAGCCAAGGGGGACAGGGTTACAATGAGCAGTTCTTC. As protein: CASSQGGQGYNEQFF.

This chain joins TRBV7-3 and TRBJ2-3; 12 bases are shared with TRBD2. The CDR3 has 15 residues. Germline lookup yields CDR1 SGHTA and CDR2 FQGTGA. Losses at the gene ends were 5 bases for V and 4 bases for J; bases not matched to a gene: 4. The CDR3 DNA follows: TGTGCCAGCAGCCTAGCGGGAGGGTTTGCAGATACGCAGTATTTT. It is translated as CASSLAGGFADTQYF.

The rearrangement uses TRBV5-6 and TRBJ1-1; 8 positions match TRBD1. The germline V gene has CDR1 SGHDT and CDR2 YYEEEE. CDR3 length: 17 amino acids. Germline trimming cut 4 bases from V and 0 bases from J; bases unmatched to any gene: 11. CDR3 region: CASSLGAGGWVNTEAFF. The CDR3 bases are TGTGCCAGCAGCCTAGGGGCAGGGGGCTGGGTGAACACTGAAGCTTTCTTT.

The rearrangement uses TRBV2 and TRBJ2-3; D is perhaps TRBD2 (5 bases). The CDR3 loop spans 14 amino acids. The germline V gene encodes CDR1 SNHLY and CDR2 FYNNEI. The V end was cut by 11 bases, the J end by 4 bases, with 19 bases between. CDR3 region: CAGTLARSADTQYF. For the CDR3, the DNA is TGTGCCGGCACCTTAGCGAGGAGCGCAGATACGCAGTATTTT. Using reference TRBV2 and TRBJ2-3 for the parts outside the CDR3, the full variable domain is EPEVTQTPSHQVTQMGQEVILRCVPISNHLYFYWYRQILGQKVEFLVSFYNNEISEKSEIFDDQFSVERPDGSNFTLKIRSTKLEDSAMYFCAGTLARSADTQYFGPGTRLTVL.

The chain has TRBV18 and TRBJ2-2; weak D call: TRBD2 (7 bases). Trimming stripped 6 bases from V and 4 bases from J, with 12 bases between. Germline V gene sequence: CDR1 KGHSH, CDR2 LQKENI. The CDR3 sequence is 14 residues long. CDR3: CASSGGRLTGELFF. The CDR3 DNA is TGTGCCAGCTCCGGGGGGCGACTCACCGGGGAGCTGTTTTTT.

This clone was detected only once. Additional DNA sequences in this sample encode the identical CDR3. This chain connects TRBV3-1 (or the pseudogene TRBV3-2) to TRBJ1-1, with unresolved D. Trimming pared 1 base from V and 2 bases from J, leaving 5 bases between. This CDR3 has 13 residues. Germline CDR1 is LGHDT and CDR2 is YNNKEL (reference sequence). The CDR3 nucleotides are TGTGCCAGCAGCCAAGGAGCCAACACTGAAGCTTTCTTT. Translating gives CASSQGANTEAFF.

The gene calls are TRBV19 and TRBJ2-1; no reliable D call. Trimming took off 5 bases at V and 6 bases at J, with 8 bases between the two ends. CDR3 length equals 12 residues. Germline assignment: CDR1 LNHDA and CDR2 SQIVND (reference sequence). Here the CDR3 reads CASSFFRNEQFF. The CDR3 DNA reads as TGTGCCAGTAGTTTCTTCCGCAATGAGCAGTTCTTC.

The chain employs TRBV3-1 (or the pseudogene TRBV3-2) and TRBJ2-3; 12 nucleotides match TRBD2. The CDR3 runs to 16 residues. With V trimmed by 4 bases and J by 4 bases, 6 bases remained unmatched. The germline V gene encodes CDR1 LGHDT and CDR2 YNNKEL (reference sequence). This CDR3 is CASSRRTSGISDTQYF. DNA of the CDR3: TGTGCCAGCAGCCGCAGGACTAGCGGGATTTCAGATACGCAGTATTTT.

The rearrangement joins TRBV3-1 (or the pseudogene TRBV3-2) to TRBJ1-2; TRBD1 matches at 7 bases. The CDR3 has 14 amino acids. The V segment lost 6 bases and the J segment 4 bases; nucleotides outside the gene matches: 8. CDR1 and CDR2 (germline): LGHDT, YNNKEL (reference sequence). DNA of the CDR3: TGTGCCAGCAGTAGTATCCAGGGGGTCTATGGCTACACCTTC. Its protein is CASSSIQGVYGYTF.

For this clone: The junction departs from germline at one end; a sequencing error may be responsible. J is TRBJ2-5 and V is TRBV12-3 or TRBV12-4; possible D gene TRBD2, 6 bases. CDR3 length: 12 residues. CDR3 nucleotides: TGTGCCAGCAGTCTAGCGCGGGAGACCCAGTACTTC. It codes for CASSLARETQYF.

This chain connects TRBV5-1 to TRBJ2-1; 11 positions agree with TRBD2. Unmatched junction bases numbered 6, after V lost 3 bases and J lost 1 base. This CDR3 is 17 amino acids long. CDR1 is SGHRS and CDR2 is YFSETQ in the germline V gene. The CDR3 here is CASSYGSGRGSYNEQFF. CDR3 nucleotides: TGCGCCAGCAGCTATGGTAGCGGGAGGGGATCCTACAATGAGCAGTTCTTC. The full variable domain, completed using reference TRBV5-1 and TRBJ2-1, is KAGVTQTPRYLIKTRGQQVTLSCSPISGHRSVSWYQQTPGQGLQFLFEYFSETQRNKGNFPGRFSGRQFSNSRSEMNVSTLELGDSALYLCASSYGSGRGSYNEQFFGPGTRLTVL.

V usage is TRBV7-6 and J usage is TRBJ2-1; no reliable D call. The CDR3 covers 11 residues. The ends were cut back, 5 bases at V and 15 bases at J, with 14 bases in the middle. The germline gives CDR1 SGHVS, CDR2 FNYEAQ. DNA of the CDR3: TGTGCCAGCAGCCTCTCTATTGGTGTGTTCTTC. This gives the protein CASSLSIGVFF.

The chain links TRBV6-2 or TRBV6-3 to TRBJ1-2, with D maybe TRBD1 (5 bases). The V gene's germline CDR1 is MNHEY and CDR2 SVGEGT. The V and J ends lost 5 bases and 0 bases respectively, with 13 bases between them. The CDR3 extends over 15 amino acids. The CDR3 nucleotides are TGTGCCAGCAGTAGGCCGACAGCCGCTAACTATGGCTACACCTTC. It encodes CASSRPTAANYGYTF.

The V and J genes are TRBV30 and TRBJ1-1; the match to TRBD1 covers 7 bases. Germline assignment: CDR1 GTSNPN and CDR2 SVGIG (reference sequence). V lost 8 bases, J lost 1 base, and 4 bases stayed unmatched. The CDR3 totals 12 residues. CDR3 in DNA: TGTGCCGGGGGACAGTGGAACACTGAAGCTTTCTTT. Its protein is CAGGQWNTEAFF.

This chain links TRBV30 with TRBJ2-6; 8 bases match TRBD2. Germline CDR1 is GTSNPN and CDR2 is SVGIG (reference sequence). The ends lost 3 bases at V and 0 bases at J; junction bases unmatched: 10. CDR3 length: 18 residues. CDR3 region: CAWSRKGLGGSGANVLTF. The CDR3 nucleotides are TGTGCCTGGAGCCGTAAGGGACTAGGGGGCTCTGGGGCCAACGTCCTGACTTTC.

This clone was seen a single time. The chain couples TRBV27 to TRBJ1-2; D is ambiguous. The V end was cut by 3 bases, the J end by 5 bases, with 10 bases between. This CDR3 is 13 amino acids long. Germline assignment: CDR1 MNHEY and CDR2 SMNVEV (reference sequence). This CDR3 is CASSFSTEYGYTF. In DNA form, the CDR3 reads TGTGCCAGCAGTTTTTCAACAGAGTATGGCTACACCTTC.

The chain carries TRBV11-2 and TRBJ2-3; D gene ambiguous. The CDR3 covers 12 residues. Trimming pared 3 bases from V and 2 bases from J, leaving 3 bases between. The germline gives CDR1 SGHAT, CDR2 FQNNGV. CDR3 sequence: CASSFNTDTQYF. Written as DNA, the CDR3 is TGTGCCAGCAGCTTTAACACAGATACGCAGTATTTT.

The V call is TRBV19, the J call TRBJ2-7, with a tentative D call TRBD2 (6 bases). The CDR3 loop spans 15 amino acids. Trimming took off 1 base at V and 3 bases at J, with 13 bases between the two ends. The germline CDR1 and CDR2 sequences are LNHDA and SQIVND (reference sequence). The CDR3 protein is CASSIADSGSYEQYF. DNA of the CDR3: TGTGCCAGTAGTATAGCAGATAGCGGAAGCTACGAGCAGTACTTC.